Listed here are 4 T cell receptor beta chains from one sample, sequenced in a study of blood T cell repertoires in COVID-19 (dated by TCRdb to the early 2020s). Library preparation employed the immunoSEQ multiplex PCR assay. As stored in TCRdb, this immuneACCESS dataset retains in-frame rearrangements with V and J assigned. A fraction of the clones does not appear; measured against another copy, unresolved V genes explain less than half of the discrepancy, and the remainder lacks a known reason. Across this sample there are about 260,000 clones, with 80% to 90% seen only once. Around 1.5% of the sample comes from the top ten. The sample consisted of peripheral blood. The source is a woman between 35 and 50 years old who had recovered from COVID-19.

The chain joins TRBV29-1 to TRBJ1-4, with a tentative D call TRBD1 (5 bases). CDR1 and CDR2 from the germline V gene are SQVTM and ANQGSEA. This CDR3 has 12 residues. The germline V and J ends were trimmed by 6 bases and 5 bases, with 10 bases remaining between them. The CDR3 here is CSVRQRNEKLFF. CDR3 nucleotides: TGCAGCGTGAGACAGAGGAATGAAAAACTGTTTTTT. The complete variable domain, with remaining parts taken from reference TRBV29-1 and TRBJ1-4, reads SAVISQKPSRDICQRGTSLTIQCQVDSQVTMMFWYRQQPGQSLTLIATANQGSEATYESGFVIDKFPISRPNLTFSTLTVSNMSPEDSSIYLCSVRQRNEKLFFGSGTQLSVL.

The V and J genes are TRBV14 and TRBJ2-1; D gene ambiguous. The CDR3 sequence is 14 residues long. Between the trimmed V and J ends, which lost 1 base and 5 bases, there was a span of 9 bases. From germline, CDR1 is SGHDN and CDR2 FVKESK. CDR3 amino acids: CASSQVNIHNEQFF. For the CDR3, the DNA is TGTGCCAGCAGCCAAGTTAACATCCACAATGAGCAGTTCTTC.

The chain joins TRBV6-5 to TRBJ1-2; 8 bases align to TRBD1. Germline lookup yields CDR1 MNHEY and CDR2 SVGAGI. The CDR3 covers 13 residues. V lost 7 bases and J lost 8; bases outside the gene matches: 9. CDR3: CASTSGQADGYTF. The CDR3 DNA reads TGTGCCAGCACCTCGGGACAGGCGGACGGCTACACCTTC.

This chain uses TRBV30 with TRBJ1-2; no reliable D call. The CDR3 runs to 15 residues. The V and J ends lost 1 base and 3 bases respectively, with 15 bases between them. CDR1 is GTSNPN, CDR2 SVGIG, per germline (reference sequence). CDR3 amino acids: CAWSESGFSDYGYTF. The CDR3 DNA reads as TGTGCCTGGAGTGAATCGGGGTTTTCGGACTATGGCTACACCTTC.